These 21 T cell receptor beta chains share one sample of origin, sequenced in a study of T cells in Graves' hyperthyroidism and ophthalmopathy. Researchers took RNA transcripts and amplified the TCR beta CDR3 regions from them. First-round RT-PCR targeting the TCR CDR3 was performed with the HTBI primer set. TCRdb itself ran the multiplex PCR reads through MiXCR, one entry per CDR3 protein. The sample lists around 620,000 distinct CDR3 sequences, around 15% occurring once. Sequenced input: blood. The receptors here all came from a woman under 40 with Graves' hyperthyroidism.

Concerning this clonotype: The junction shows a germline mismatch at one end, possibly a read error. The V and J genes are TRBV18 and TRBJ2-1; D gene uncertain. The V gene's germline CDR1 is KGHSH and CDR2 LQKENI. This CDR3 region has 17 residues. In DNA, the CDR3 is TGTGCCAGCTCACCAACAGACCTCCGACCCTTCTACGATGAGCAGTTCTTC. Translation: CASSPTDLRPFYDEQFF.

This chain joins TRBV27 and TRBJ2-5; 7 bases map to TRBD2. Germline V lookup: CDR1 MNHEY, CDR2 SMNVEV (reference sequence). The CDR3 totals 14 residues. Trimming took 7 bases from V and 1 from J; bases not matched to a gene: 6. In DNA form, the CDR3 reads TGTGCCAGCAAGGGCGGGAGCGTCCAAGAGACCCAGTACTTC. It is translated as CASKGGSVQETQYF.

The chain is built from TRBV19 and TRBJ2-4, with D tentatively TRBD2 (6 bases). The V end lost 5 bases, the J end lost 1 base, and 18 bases lay between the germline ends. CDR3 length: 17 amino acids. CDR1 and CDR2 from the germline V gene are LNHDA and SQIVND (reference sequence). CDR3 sequence reads: CASSFPGLPAAKNIQYF. The CDR3 DNA reads TGTGCCAGTAGTTTCCCAGGACTACCGGCCGCCAAAAACATTCAGTACTTC.

This clonotype was seen only a few times. V is TRBV12-3 or TRBV12-4 and J is TRBJ1-6; D possibly corresponds to TRBD1 (6 bases). The CDR3 totals 15 residues. Trimming pared 1 base from V and 4 bases from J, leaving 8 bases between. This CDR3 is CASSLGTGYNSPLHF. CDR3 nucleotide sequence: TGTGCCAGCAGTTTAGGAACAGGGTATAATTCACCCCTCCACTTT.

A remark on this clonotype: Being one base from a much bigger clone, this may be a read error. The chain links TRBV29-1 to TRBJ2-5; possible D gene TRBD1, 6 bases. Germline CDR1 and CDR2: SQVTM and ANQGSEA. The CDR3 length is 13 residues. As DNA, the CDR3 is TGCAGCGTTGATTCAGGGGCCCGAGAGATCCAGTACTTC. Encoded protein: CSVDSGAREIQYF.

This clonotype has more than one count but fewer than ten. This chain joins TRBV18 and TRBJ2-7, with unresolved D. The germline gives CDR1 KGHSH, CDR2 LQKENI. The V end lost 3 bases, the J end lost 7 bases, and 16 bases lay between the germline ends. This CDR3 region has 14 residues. This CDR3 reads CASSPTVGAREQYF. CDR3 sequence (DNA): TGTGCCAGCTCACCCACAGTCGGAGCGCGGGAGCAGTACTTC.

The chain uses TRBV7-3 and TRBJ2-3; tentatively, D is TRBD2 (6 bases). Trimming left V 5 bases short and J 4 bases short, with 13 bases between. The CDR3 runs to 14 residues. Germline CDR1 reads SGHTA; CDR2 reads FQGTGA. The CDR3 DNA sequence: TGTGCCAGCAGCACCTCTACGGGGGCAGATACGCAGTATTTT. Protein product: CASSTSTGADTQYF.

This clonotype appeared a few times. The chain employs TRBV30 and TRBJ2-5, with D perhaps matching TRBD1 (7 bases). The CDR3 length is 12 residues. V lost 3 bases and J 6 bases, leaving 11 bases between the germline ends. Germline CDR1 GTSNPN, CDR2 SVGIG (reference sequence). The CDR3 bases are TGTGCCTGGAGAGGAGGGGGCCAGACCCAGTACTTC. Translating gives CAWRGGGQTQYF.

This clonotype was picked up many times. The chain links TRBV7-2 to TRBJ2-7; 10 nucleotides match TRBD1. Losses at the gene ends were 5 bases for V and 5 bases for J; bases not matched to a gene: 6. CDR1 is SGHTA and CDR2 is FQGNSA in the germline V gene. There are 14 residues in the CDR3. DNA of the CDR3: TGTGCCAGCAGCCTGCGAGGGACAGGGGACGAGCAGTACTTC. Translated, it gives CASSLRGTGDEQYF.

This chain uses TRBV20-1 with TRBJ1-2; D may be TRBD1 (5 bases). This CDR3 region has 13 residues. Trimming left V 0 bases short and J 9 bases short, with 14 bases between. CDR1 and CDR2 (germline): DFQATT, SNEGSKA (reference sequence). CDR3 sequence: CSARDRAGRRYTF. As DNA, the CDR3 is TGCAGTGCTAGAGATCGGGCAGGGCGTCGCTACACCTTC.

This clonotype occurred a few times. The V call is TRBV19, the J call TRBJ2-3, with TRBD2 matching over 10 bases. Per germline, CDR1 LNHDA and CDR2 SQIVND (reference sequence). The CDR3 consists of 13 residues. V dropped 4 bases and J dropped 10; count of bases not matched to a gene: 5. The CDR3 here is CASSTTSGYAQYF. CDR3 nucleotides: TGTGCCAGTAGTACGACTAGCGGGTACGCGCAGTATTTT.

This clonotype has a count of ten or more. The chain joins TRBV5-4 to TRBJ2-1, with a possible D match to TRBD1 (6 bases). The CDR3 covers 15 residues. Between the trimmed V and J ends, which lost 4 bases and 7 bases, there was a span of 18 bases. CDR1 is SGHNT and CDR2 is YYREEE in the germline V gene (reference sequence). CDR3 sequence reads: CASSRGGVQGNEQFF. Here the CDR3 DNA reads TGTGCCAGCAGCCGGGGTGGGGTTCAGGGGAATGAGCAGTTCTTC.

At least ten counts were recorded for this clonotype. This rearrangement joins TRBV11-2 to TRBJ2-7; D perhaps matches TRBD2 (5 bases). This CDR3 region has 15 residues. Trimming removed 2 bases from V and 1 base from J, with 12 bases in between. Germline V gives CDR1 SGHAT, CDR2 FQNNGV. In nucleotides, the CDR3 is TGTGCCAGCAGCTTATTTGCGGGTTCATCCTACGAGCAGTACTTC. This codes for CASSLFAGSSYEQYF.

This clonotype has at least ten counts. The V gene is TRBV6-1, the J gene TRBJ2-3, with TRBD2 identical over 8 bases. Germline V gene lookup returns CDR1 MNHNS and CDR2 SASEGT. V shed 0 bases and J 2 bases; nucleotides not matched to a gene: 7. The CDR3 is made up of 17 amino acids. CDR3: CASSEALTGGLTDTQYF. The DNA for the CDR3 is TGTGCCAGCAGTGAAGCGCTTACGGGAGGGCTCACAGATACGCAGTATTTT.

This clonotype was detected many times. The V call is TRBV6-6, the J call TRBJ2-3; no reliable D call. V was pared by 0 bases and J by 4 bases, with 8 bases between. The CDR3 length is 14 residues. Looked up from germline, CDR1 is MNHNY and CDR2 is SVGAGI (reference sequence). This CDR3 is CASSYSRLADTQYF. The CDR3 DNA follows: TGTGCCAGCAGTTACTCGAGGCTGGCAGATACGCAGTATTTT.

The CDR3 DNA reads TGTGCCAGCAGCCGATCCGGGACAGGGGTAGGTGAAGCTTTCTTT. Amino acid sequence: CASSRSGTGVGEAFF. J is TRBJ1-1 and V is TRBV12-3 or TRBV12-4; 10 nucleotides line up with TRBD1. CDR3 length: 15 residues. Trimming at V came to 6 bases and at J to 7 bases, leaving 11 bases not matched to a gene.

This clonotype was picked up a small number of times. The CDR3 DNA follows: TGTGCCAGCAGCTTAGCGCTGGGGCCCACCGGGGAGCTGTTTTTT. Residues: CASSLALGPTGELFF. V gene TRBV11-2 combines with J gene TRBJ2-2, with D maybe TRBD1 (5 bases). The CDR3 has 15 amino acids. V gave up 1 base and J gave up 4 bases, with 10 bases separating them. Germline V gene lookup returns CDR1 SGHAT and CDR2 FQNNGV.

This clonotype occurred many times. The V and J genes are TRBV5-1 and TRBJ2-1; D ambiguous. V dropped 0 bases and J dropped 2 bases, with 9 bases sitting between them. Germline loops: CDR1 SGHRS, CDR2 YFSETQ. The CDR3 runs to 15 residues. DNA of the CDR3: TGCGCCAGCAGCTTGGATCATGGGGCCTACAATGAGCAGTTCTTC. Encoded protein: CASSLDHGAYNEQFF.

The CDR3 protein is CASSQAGTSTDTQYF. In DNA form, the CDR3 reads TGTGCCAGCAGCCAAGCCGGGACTAGCACAGATACGCAGTATTTT. The V and J genes are TRBV3-1 and TRBJ2-3; perhaps TRBD2 as D (6 bases). The CDR3 spans 15 residues. Per germline, CDR1 LGHDT and CDR2 YNNKEL (reference sequence). The V end was cut by 1 base, the J end by 0 bases, with 8 bases between.

This clonotype was observed many times. This chain connects TRBV7-9 to TRBJ2-3, with 10 bases identical to TRBD2. The CDR3 extends over 15 amino acids. Trimming took 6 bases from V and 4 from J; bases not matched to a gene: 7. CDR1 is SEHNR, CDR2 FQNEAQ, per germline (reference sequence). The CDR3 reads CASSPSGRASDTQYF. CDR3 DNA sequence: TGTGCCAGCAGTCCCAGCGGGAGGGCCTCAGATACGCAGTATTTT.

The sample holds one count of this clonotype. This may arise from a read error, as a much more abundant clone is one base away. V is TRBV28 and J is TRBJ2-2; D ambiguous. This CDR3 has 15 residues. Trimming removed 5 bases at V and 1 base at J, with 11 bases between. The germline V gene has CDR1 MDHEN and CDR2 SYDVKM. The CDR3 region is CASSPPTGNTGELFF. The CDR3 region has the DNA TGTGCCAGCAGTCCTCCGACGGGGAACACCGGGGAGCTGTTTTTT.